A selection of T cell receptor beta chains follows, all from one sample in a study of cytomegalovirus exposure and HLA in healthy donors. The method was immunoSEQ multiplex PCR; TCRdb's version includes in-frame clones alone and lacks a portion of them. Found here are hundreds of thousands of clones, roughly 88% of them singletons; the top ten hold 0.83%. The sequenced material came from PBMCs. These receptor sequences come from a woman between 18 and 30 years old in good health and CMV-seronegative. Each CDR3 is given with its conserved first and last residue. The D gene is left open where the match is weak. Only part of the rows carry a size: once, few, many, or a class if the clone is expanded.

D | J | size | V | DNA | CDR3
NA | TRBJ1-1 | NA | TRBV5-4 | TGTGCCAGCAGCCTAATAGACAGAAACACTGAAGCTTTCTTT | CASSLIDRNTEAFF
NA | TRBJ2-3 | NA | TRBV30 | TGTGCCTGCGACGCGGGGTGGGATACGCAGTATTTT | CACDAGWDTQYF
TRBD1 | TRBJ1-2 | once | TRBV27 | TGTGCCAGCAGTTTATTAGGGGCAGGGGGCAACTATGGCTACACCTTC | CASSLLGAGGNYGYTF
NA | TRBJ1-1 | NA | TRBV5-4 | TGTGCCAGCAGTAAGACCAGGGACACTGAAGCTTTCTTT | CASSKTRDTEAFF
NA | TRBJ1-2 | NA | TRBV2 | TGTGCCAGTTTATATAAGCTGAACTATGGCTACACCTTC | CASLYKLNYGYTF
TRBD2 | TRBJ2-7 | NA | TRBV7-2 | TGTGCCAGCAGCATGTCACCGGGACTAGCGACCTACGAGCAGTACTTC | CASSMSPGLATYEQYF
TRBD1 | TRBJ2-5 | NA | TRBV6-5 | TGTGCCAGCAGTGCAAGGACAGGGACGAAAGAGACCCAGTACTTC | CASSARTGTKETQYF
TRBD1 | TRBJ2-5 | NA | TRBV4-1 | TGCGCCAGCAGCCAAACCCCTGGACAGGGCCAAGAGACCCAGTACTTC | CASSQTPGQGQETQYF
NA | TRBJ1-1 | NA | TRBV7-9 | TGTGCCAGCAGCCCCGTCCTGTCCACTGAAGCTTTCTTT | CASSPVLSTEAFF
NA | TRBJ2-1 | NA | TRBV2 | TGTGCCAGCAGTGAAGATCGGCGGGGTGGGTTCTTC | CASSEDRRGGFF
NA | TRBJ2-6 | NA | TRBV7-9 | TGTGCCAGCAGCTACGGAGGAAGGTTAGGAGGTCCTGGGGCCAACGTCCTGACTTTC | CASSYGGRLGGPGANVLTF
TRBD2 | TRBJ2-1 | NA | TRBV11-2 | TGTGCCAGCAGCTTATTTACCCTGACTAGCCGAAACTCCTACAATGAGCAGTTCTTC | CASSLFTLTSRNSYNEQFF
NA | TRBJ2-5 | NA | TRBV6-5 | TGTGCCAGCAGTTACGGGGGCCGGGAGACCCAGTACTTC | CASSYGGRETQYF
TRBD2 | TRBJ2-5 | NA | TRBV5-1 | TGCGCCAGCAGCTACACGACTAGCGGTGGCGCGGAGACCCAGTACTTC | CASSYTTSGGAETQYF
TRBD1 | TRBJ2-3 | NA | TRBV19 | TGTGCCAGTAGTACCGAGACAGGGTCAAGCACAGATACGCAGTATTTT | CASSTETGSSTDTQYF
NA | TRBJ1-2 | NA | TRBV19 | TGTGCCAGTAGTATAGGGGAGGGGACCGGGTATGGCTACACCTTC | CASSIGEGTGYGYTF
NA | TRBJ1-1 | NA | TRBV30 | TGTGCCTGGAGTGTTACAGTGAACACTGAAGCTTTCTTT | CAWSVTVNTEAFF
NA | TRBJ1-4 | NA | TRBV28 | TGTGCCAGCAGCCGCGACAGGAATGAAAAACTGTTTTTT | CASSRDRNEKLFF
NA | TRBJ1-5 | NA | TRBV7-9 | TGTGCCAGCAGCTTAGGTGTGACAAATAGCAATCAGCCCCAGCATTTT | CASSLGVTNSNQPQHF
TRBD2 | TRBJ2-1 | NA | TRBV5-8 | TGTGCCAGCAGCTCCCGAGTAGCGGGGGACAATGAGCAGTTCTTC | CASSSRVAGDNEQFF